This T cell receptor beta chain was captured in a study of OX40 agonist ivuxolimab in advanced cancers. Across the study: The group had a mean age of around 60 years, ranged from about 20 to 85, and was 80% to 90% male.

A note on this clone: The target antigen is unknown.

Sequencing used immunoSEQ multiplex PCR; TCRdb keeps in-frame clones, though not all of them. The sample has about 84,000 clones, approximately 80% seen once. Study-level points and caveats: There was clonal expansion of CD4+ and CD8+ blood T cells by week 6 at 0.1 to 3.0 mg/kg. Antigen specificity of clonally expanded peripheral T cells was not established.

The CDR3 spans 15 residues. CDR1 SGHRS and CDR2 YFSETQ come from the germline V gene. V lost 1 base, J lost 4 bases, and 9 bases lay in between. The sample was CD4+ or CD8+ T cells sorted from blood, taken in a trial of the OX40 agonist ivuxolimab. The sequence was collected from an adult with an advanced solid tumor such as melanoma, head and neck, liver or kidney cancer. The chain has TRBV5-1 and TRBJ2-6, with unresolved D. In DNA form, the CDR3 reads TGCGCCAGCAGCTTGTGGCTACTAGGGGCCAACGTCCTGACTTTC. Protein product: CASSLWLLGANVLTF.